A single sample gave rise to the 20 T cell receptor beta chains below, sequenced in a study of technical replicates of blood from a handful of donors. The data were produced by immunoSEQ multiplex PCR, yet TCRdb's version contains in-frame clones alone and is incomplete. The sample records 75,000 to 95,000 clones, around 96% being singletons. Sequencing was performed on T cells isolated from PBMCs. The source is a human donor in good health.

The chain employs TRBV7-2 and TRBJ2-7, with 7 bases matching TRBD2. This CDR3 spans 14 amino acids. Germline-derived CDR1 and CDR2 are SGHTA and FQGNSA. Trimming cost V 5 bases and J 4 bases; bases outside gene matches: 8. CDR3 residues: CASSPRGGGYEQYF. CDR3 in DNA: TGTGCCAGCAGCCCACGTGGGGGAGGGTACGAGCAGTACTTC.

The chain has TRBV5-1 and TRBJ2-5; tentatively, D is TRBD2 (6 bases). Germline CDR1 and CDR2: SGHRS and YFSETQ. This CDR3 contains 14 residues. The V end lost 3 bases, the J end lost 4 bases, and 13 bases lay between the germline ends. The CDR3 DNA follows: TGCGCCAGCAGCTCCACGACGGAGGGAGAGACCCAGTACTTC. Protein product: CASSSTTEGETQYF.

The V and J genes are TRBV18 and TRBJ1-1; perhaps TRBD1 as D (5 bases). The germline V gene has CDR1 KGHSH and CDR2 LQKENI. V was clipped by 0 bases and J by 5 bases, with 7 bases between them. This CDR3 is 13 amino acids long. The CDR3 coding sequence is TGTGCCAGCTCACCACCGAAGGGGACTGAAGCTTTCTTT. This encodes CASSPPKGTEAFF. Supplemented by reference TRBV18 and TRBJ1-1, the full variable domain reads NAGVMQNPRHLVRRRGQEARLRCSPMKGHSHVYWYRQLPEEGLKFMVYLQKENIIDESGMPKERFSAEFPKEGPSILRIQQVVRGDSAAYFCASSPPKGTEAFFGQGTRLTVV.

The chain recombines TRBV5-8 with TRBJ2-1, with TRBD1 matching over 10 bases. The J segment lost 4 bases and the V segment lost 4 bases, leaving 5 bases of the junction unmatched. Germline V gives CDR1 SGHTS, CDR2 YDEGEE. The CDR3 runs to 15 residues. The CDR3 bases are TGTGCCAGCAGCCTTGACAGGGGGCGTTACAATGAGCAGTTCTTC. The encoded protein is CASSLDRGRYNEQFF.

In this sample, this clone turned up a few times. The CDR3 sequence is CASSVAGFQPQHF. CDR3 nucleotides: TGTGCCAGCAGCGTAGCGGGGTTTCAGCCCCAGCATTTT. The V call is TRBV9, the J call TRBJ1-5; unclear D gene. Trimming left V 0 bases short and J 6 bases short, with 7 bases between. The germline V gene has CDR1 SGDLS and CDR2 YYNGEE. The length of the CDR3 is 13 residues.

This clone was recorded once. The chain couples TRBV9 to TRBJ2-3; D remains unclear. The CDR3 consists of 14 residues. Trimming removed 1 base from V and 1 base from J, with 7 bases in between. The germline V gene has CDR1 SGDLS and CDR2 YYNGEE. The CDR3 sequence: CASSVWLGTDTQYF. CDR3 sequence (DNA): TGTGCCAGCAGCGTATGGCTCGGCACAGATACGCAGTATTTT.

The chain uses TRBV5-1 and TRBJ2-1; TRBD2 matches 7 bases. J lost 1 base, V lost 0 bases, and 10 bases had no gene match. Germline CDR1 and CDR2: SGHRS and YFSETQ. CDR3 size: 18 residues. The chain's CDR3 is CASSLVGFGGGSYNEQFF. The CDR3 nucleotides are TGCGCCAGCAGCTTGGTGGGCTTCGGGGGAGGGTCCTACAATGAGCAGTTCTTC.

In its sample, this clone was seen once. The CDR3 sequence: CASSAPTGPRGTEAFF. For the CDR3, the DNA is TGTGCCAGCTCAGCCCCGACGGGTCCTCGAGGAACTGAAGCTTTCTTT. The rearrangement links TRBV18 to TRBJ1-1, with D hard to call. Trimming removed 5 bases at V and 5 bases at J, with 21 bases between. The germline gives CDR1 KGHSH, CDR2 LQKENI. The CDR3 consists of 16 residues. The variable domain in full, completed from reference TRBV18 and TRBJ1-1, reads NAGVMQNPRHLVRRRGQEARLRCSPMKGHSHVYWYRQLPEEGLKFMVYLQKENIIDESGMPKERFSAEFPKEGPSILRIQQVVRGDSAAYFCASSAPTGPRGTEAFFGQGTRLTVV.

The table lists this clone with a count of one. The CDR3 is CASSQGPGSYNSPLHF. The CDR3 DNA sequence: TGTGCCAGCAGCCAGGGGCCCGGCTCCTATAATTCACCCCTCCACTTT. The chain has TRBV14 and TRBJ1-6; weak D call: TRBD1 (5 bases). Germline CDR1 and CDR2: SGHDN and FVKESK. Trimming pared 3 bases from V and 0 bases from J, leaving 9 bases between. The CDR3 has 16 residues.

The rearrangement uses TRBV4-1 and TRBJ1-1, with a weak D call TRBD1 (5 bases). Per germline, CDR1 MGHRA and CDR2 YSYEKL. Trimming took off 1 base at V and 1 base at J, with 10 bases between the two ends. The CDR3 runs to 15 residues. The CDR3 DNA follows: TGCGCCAGCAGCCAAGTAGGGGCTAGGAACACTGAAGCTTTCTTT. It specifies CASSQVGARNTEAFF.

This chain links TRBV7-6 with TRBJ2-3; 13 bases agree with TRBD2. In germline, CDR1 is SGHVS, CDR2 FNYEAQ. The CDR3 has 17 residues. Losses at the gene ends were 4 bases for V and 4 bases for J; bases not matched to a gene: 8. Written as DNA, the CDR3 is TGTGCCAGCAGCTCACGACTAGCGGGAGGAGGTGCAGATACGCAGTATTTT. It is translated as CASSSRLAGGGADTQYF.

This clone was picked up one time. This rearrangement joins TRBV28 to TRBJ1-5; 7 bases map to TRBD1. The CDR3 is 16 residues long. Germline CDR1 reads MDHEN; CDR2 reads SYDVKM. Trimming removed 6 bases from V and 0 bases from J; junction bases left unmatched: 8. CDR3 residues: CASSDRAPYSNQPQHF. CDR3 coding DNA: TGTGCCAGCAGCGACAGGGCCCCTTATAGCAATCAGCCCCAGCATTTT.

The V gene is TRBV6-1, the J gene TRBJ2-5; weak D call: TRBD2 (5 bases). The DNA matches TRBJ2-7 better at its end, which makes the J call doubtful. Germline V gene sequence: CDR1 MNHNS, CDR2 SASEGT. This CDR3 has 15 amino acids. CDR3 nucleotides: TGTGCCAGCAGTGAAGTTCTGGACTCTCCCTACGAGCAGTACTTC. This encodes CASSEVLDSPYEQYF.

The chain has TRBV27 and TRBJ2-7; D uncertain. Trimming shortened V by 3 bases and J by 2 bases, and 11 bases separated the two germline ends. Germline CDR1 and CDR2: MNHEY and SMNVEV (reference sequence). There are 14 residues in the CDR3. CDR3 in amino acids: CASSFGDNTYEQYF. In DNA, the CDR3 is TGTGCCAGCAGTTTCGGTGACAACACCTACGAGCAGTACTTC.

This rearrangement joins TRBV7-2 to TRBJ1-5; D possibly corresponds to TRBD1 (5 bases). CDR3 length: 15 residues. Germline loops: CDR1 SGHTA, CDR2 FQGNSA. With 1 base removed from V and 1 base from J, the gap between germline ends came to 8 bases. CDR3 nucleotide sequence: TGTGCCAGCAGCTTAGGGGCAGGGAGCAATCAGCCCCAGCATTTT. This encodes CASSLGAGSNQPQHF.

The CDR3 loop reads CASSLQTGLGNNEQFF. The CDR3 bases are TGCGCCAGCAGCTTGCAGACAGGGCTCGGGAACAATGAGCAGTTCTTC. The J gene is TRBJ2-1, the V gene TRBV5-1, with 7 bases identical to TRBD1. CDR1 and CDR2 (germline): SGHRS, YFSETQ. J lost 5 bases, V lost 1 base, and 9 bases had no gene match. The length of the CDR3 is 16 residues.

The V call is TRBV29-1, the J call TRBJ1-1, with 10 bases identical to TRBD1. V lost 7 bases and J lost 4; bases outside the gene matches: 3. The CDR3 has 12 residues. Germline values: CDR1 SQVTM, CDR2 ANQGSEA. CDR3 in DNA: TGCAGCGGACAGGGGGCAGGCACTGAAGCTTTCTTT. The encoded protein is CSGQGAGTEAFF.

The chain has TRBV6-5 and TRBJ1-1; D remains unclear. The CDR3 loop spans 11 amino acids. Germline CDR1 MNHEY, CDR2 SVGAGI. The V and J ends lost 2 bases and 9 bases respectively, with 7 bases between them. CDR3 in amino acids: CASSYTGKAFF. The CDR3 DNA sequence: TGTGCCAGCAGTTACACGGGGAAAGCTTTCTTT.

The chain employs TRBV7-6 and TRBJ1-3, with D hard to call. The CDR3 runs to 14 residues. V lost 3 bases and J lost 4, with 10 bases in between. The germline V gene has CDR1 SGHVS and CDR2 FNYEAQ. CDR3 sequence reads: CASSLEGSGNTIYF. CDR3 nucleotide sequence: TGTGCCAGCAGCTTGGAGGGTAGCGGAAACACCATATATTTT.

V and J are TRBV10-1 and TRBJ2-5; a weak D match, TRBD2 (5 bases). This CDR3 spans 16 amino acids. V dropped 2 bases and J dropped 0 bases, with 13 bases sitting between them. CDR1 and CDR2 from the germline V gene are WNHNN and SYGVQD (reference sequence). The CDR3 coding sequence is TGCGCCAGCAGTGAGGCTAGCTCGGGCCACCAAGAGACCCAGTACTTC. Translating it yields CASSEASSGHQETQYF.